A single sample gave rise to the 15 T cell receptor beta chains below, sequenced in a study of cytomegalovirus exposure and HLA in healthy donors. 60 Vbeta and 13 Jbeta primers were used in PCR. Here immunoSEQ multiplex PCR was the method, and the copy in TCRdb shows in-frame clones only, minus some. This table holds roughly 57,000 clones. The sequencing sample was made of PBMCs. The receptors derive from a woman in her 30s in good health and CMV-seropositive.

Regarding this clone: Germline and junction disagree at one end, which may indicate a read error. This rearrangement joins TRBV6-5 to TRBJ2-3, with D perhaps TRBD2 (6 bases). CDR3 length: 15 residues. Germline lookup yields CDR1 MNHEY and CDR2 SVGAGI. CDR3: CASSSGLPRTDKQYF. The CDR3 DNA reads as TGTGCCAGCAGTTCGGGACTTCCCCGCACAGATAAGCAGTATTTT.

This chain joins TRBV5-1 and TRBJ1-2, with a weak D call TRBD1 (5 bases). This CDR3 spans 13 amino acids. V was clipped by 3 bases and J by 6 bases, with 12 bases between them. Germline V CDR1 and CDR2: SGHRS, YFSETQ. CDR3 nucleotides: TGCGCCAGCAGCTCCTGGGGGGAGAATGGCTACACCTTC. Its protein is CASSSWGENGYTF.

The V call is TRBV18, the J call TRBJ2-7; D may be TRBD2 (5 bases). The CDR3 loop spans 15 amino acids. The germline gives CDR1 KGHSH, CDR2 LQKENI. V was cut by 0 bases and J by 2 bases, with 11 bases left in between. The CDR3 loop reads CASSPPQRATYEQYF. CDR3 DNA: TGTGCCAGCTCACCACCGCAGAGGGCCACCTACGAGCAGTACTTC.

The genes are TRBV5-1 and TRBJ2-1; the match to TRBD1 covers 7 bases. After removal of 4 bases from V and 5 bases from J, the junction contained 3 bases not matched to a gene. The CDR3 sequence is 13 residues long. Germline lookup yields CDR1 SGHRS and CDR2 YFSETQ. The CDR3 DNA reads as TGCGCCAGCAGCCGAGGGGGCAACAATGAGCAGTTCTTC. As protein: CASSRGGNNEQFF.

V and J are TRBV27 and TRBJ2-7, with TRBD1 matching over 7 bases. The CDR3 loop spans 16 amino acids. With V trimmed by 5 bases and J by 3 bases, 13 bases remained unmatched. Germline V gene sequence: CDR1 MNHEY, CDR2 SMNVEV (reference sequence). The CDR3 loop is CASSLQTGPKSYEQYF. For the CDR3, the DNA is TGTGCCAGCAGTCTCCAGACAGGGCCCAAAAGCTACGAGCAGTACTTC.

The chain has TRBV18 and TRBJ1-2; TRBD1 aligns across 7 bases. V was pared by 7 bases and J by 4 bases, with 9 bases of the junction left unmatched. Germline V gene lookup returns CDR1 KGHSH and CDR2 LQKENI. The CDR3 contains 14 residues. The CDR3, as DNA: TGTGCCAGCTTACCGTGGGACAGCACCTATGGCTACACCTTC. Protein product: CASLPWDSTYGYTF. The complete variable domain, with remaining parts taken from reference TRBV18 and TRBJ1-2, reads NAGVMQNPRHLVRRRGQEARLRCSPMKGHSHVYWYRQLPEEGLKFMVYLQKENIIDESGMPKERFSAEFPKEGPSILRIQQVVRGDSAAYFCASLPWDSTYGYTFGSGTRLTVV.

Remarks on this clone: Other nucleotide sequences in the sample specify the same CDR3. The CDR3 sequence is CASSSIQTGELFF. The CDR3 DNA reads TGCGCCAGCAGCTCCATACAAACCGGGGAGCTGTTTTTT. The V call is TRBV5-1, the J call TRBJ2-2; D not resolved. Trimming stripped 3 bases from V and 5 bases from J, with 8 bases between. This CDR3 region has 13 residues. Germline loops: CDR1 SGHRS, CDR2 YFSETQ.

This sequence joins TRBV5-6 and TRBJ2-1; 7 bases map to TRBD2. There are 17 residues in the CDR3. After removal of 2 bases from V and 5 bases from J, the junction contained 13 bases not matched to a gene. The V gene's germline CDR1 is SGHDT and CDR2 YYEEEE. The CDR3 here is CASSFRLGRLADNEQFF. The CDR3 bases are TGTGCCAGCAGCTTCCGCCTAGGGAGACTAGCCGACAATGAGCAGTTCTTC.

The chain is built from TRBV29-1 and TRBJ2-7; 9 bases align to TRBD2. CDR1 and CDR2 (germline): SQVTM, ANQGSEA. Losses at the gene ends were 6 bases for V and 2 bases for J; bases not matched to a gene: 5. This CDR3 has 13 residues. The CDR3 bases are TGCAGCGTGATGACTAGCGGCGCCTACGAGCAGTACTTC. Protein: CSVMTSGAYEQYF.

This chain uses TRBV30 with TRBJ2-7, with 8 bases matching TRBD1. Looked up from germline, CDR1 is GTSNPN and CDR2 is SVGIG (reference sequence). The CDR3 extends over 15 amino acids. V was clipped by 0 bases and J by 5 bases; unmatched bases: 9. CDR3: CAWSVRQGAVDEQYF. CDR3 sequence (DNA): TGTGCCTGGAGTGTTAGGCAGGGGGCCGTCGACGAGCAGTACTTC.

This chain uses TRBV4-1 with TRBJ2-7; 8 bases match TRBD1. The CDR3 runs 15 residues. Germline values: CDR1 MGHRA, CDR2 YSYEKL. Unmatched junction bases numbered 7, after V lost 2 bases and J lost 4 bases. The CDR3 sequence is CASSQTRQGSYEQYF. CDR3 nucleotide sequence: TGCGCCAGCAGCCAAACGAGACAGGGGAGTTACGAGCAGTACTTC.

This sequence joins TRBV6-1 and TRBJ2-7; weak D call: TRBD1 (6 bases). Trimming left V 4 bases short and J 0 bases short, with 13 bases between. This CDR3 contains 15 residues. Germline CDR1 reads MNHNS; CDR2 reads SASEGT. The CDR3 loop reads CASSAHQGSSYEQYF. CDR3 in DNA: TGTGCCAGCAGTGCCCACCAGGGGTCCTCCTACGAGCAGTACTTC.

This chain uses TRBV11-3 with TRBJ1-1; D is uncertain. CDR1 and CDR2 (germline): SGHNT, YENEEA. The V end was cut by 1 base, the J end by 8 bases, with 8 bases between. The CDR3 spans 12 residues. The CDR3 loop reads CASSLVRREAFF. CDR3 bases: TGTGCCAGCAGCTTAGTACGGAGGGAAGCTTTCTTT.

The J gene is TRBJ2-7, the V gene TRBV2; a weak D match, TRBD1 (6 bases). CDR3 length equals 13 residues. Trimming pared 8 bases from V and 0 bases from J, leaving 11 bases between. Looked up from germline, CDR1 is SNHLY and CDR2 is FYNNEI. The CDR3 loop is CASSDRISYEQYF. Written as DNA, the CDR3 is TGTGCCAGCTCCGACAGGATCTCCTACGAGCAGTACTTC.

This rearrangement joins TRBV5-6 to TRBJ2-7, with no clear D. CDR1 is SGHDT and CDR2 is YYEEEE in the germline V gene. The CDR3 spans 12 residues. The ends were cut back, 1 base at V and 6 bases at J, with 8 bases in the middle. The CDR3 protein is CASSLSGLEQYF. CDR3 DNA: TGTGCCAGCAGCTTGTCTGGGCTCGAGCAGTACTTC.